Listed here are 3 T cell receptor beta chains from one sample, sequenced in a study of cytomegalovirus exposure and HLA in healthy donors. PCR used 60 Vbeta primers and 13 Jbeta primers. The data were produced by immunoSEQ multiplex PCR, yet TCRdb's version contains in-frame clones alone and is incomplete. This table holds some 120,000 clones, about four fifths found once. Material for sequencing was PBMCs. The receptors here all came from a human donor in good health.

This clone was observed once. The chain couples TRBV4-1 to TRBJ1-3, with 8 positions matching TRBD1. The CDR3 consists of 15 residues. After removal of 4 bases from V and 3 bases from J, the junction contained 5 bases not matched to a gene. CDR1 and CDR2 (germline): MGHRA, YSYEKL. CDR3 sequence (DNA): TGCGCCAGCAGCCGAAACAGGGGGGGTGGAAACACCATATATTTT. Amino acid sequence: CASSRNRGGGNTIYF.

This chain connects TRBV27 to TRBJ2-3, with a possible D match to TRBD2 (6 bases). There are 15 residues in the CDR3. The germline V and J ends were trimmed by 2 bases and 2 bases, with 11 bases remaining between them. Germline V gene sequence: CDR1 MNHEY, CDR2 SMNVEV (reference sequence). The CDR3 coding sequence is TGTGCCAGCAGTTTAAAGTGGGACTTCACAGATACGCAGTATTTT. It codes for CASSLKWDFTDTQYF.

The V call is TRBV19, the J call TRBJ1-2; TRBD1 aligns across 10 bases. CDR1 LNHDA and CDR2 SQIVND come from the germline V gene (reference sequence). The CDR3 contains 15 residues. The V and J ends lost 5 bases and 8 bases, in that order; junction bases with no gene match: 11. The CDR3 DNA is TGTGCCAGTAGTCCCAGACCCGGGACAGGGGAAGGCTACACCTTC. Residues: CASSPRPGTGEGYTF.